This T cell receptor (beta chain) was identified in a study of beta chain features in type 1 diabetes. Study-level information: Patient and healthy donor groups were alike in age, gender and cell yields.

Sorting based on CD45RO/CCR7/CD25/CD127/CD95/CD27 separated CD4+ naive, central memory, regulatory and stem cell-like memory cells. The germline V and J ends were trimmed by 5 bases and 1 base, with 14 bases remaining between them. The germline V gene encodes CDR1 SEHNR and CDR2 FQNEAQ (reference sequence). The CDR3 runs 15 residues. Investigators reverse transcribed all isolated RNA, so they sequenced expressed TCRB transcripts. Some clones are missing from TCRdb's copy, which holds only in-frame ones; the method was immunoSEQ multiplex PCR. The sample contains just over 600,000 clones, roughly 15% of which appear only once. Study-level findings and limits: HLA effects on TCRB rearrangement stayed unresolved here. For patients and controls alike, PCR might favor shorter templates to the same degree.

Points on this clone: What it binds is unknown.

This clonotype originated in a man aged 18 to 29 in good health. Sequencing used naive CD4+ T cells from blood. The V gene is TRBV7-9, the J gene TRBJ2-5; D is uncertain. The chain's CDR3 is CASSLGGRLQETQYF. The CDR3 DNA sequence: TGTGCCAGCAGCCTAGGCGGACGCCTCCAAGAGACCCAGTACTTC.